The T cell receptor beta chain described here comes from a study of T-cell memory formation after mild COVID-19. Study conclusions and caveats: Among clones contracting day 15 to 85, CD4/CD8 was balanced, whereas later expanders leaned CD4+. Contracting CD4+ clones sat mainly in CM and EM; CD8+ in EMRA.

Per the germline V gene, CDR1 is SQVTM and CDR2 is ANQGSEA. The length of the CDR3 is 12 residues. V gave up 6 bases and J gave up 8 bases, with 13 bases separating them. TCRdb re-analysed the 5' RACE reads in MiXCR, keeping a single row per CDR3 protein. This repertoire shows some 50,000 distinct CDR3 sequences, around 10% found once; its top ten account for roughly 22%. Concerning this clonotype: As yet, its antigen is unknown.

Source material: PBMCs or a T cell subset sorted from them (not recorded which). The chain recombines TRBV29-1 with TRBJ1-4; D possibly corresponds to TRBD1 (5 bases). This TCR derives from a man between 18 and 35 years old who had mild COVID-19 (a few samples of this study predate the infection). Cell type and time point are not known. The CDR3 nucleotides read TGCAGCGTGGCTGATGGGACGGAAAAACTGTTTTTT. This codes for CSVADGTEKLFF.